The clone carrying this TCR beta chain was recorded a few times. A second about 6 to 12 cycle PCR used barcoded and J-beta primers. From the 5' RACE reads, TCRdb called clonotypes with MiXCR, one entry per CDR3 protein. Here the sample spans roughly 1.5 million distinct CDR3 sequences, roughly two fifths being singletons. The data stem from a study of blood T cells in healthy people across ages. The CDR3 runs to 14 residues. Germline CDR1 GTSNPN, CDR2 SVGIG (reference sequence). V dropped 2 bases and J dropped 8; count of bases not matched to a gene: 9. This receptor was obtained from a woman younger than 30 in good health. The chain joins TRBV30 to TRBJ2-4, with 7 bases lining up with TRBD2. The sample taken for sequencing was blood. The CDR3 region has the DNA TGTGCCTGGAGTCAAAGCGGGATGTGGTACATTCAGTACTTC. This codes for CAWSQSGMWYIQYF.